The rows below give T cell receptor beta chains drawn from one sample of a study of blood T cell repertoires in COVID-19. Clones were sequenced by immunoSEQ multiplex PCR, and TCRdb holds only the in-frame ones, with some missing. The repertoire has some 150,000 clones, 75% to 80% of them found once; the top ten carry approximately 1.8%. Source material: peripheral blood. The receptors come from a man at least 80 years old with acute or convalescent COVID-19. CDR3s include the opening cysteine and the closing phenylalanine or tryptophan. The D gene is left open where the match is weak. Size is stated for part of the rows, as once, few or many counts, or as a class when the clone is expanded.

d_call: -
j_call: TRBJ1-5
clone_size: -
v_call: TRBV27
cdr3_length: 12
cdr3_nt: TGTGCCAGCAGTTCGCCGGGTCAGCCCCAGCATTTT
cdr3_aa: CASSSPGQPQHF

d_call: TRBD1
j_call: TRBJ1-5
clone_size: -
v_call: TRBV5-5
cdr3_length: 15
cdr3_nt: TGTGCCAGCAGCTGGGGACAGGGAGGCAATCAGCCCCAGCATTTT
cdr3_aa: CASSWGQGGNQPQHF

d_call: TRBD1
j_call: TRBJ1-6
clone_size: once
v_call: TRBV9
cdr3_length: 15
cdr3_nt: TGTGCCAGCAGCGCGTCGGGACAGTATAATTCACCCCTCCACTTT
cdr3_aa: CASSASGQYNSPLHF

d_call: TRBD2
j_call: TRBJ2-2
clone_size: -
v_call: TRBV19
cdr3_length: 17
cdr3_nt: TGTGCCAGTAGTATACTCCTCGGCGGGGGGAACACCGGGGAGCTGTTTTTT
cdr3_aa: CASSILLGGGNTGELFF

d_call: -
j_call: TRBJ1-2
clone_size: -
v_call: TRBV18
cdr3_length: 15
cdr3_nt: TGTGCCAGCTCCCCAGACAGTGGGCATAGCTATGGCTACACCTTC
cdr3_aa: CASSPDSGHSYGYTF

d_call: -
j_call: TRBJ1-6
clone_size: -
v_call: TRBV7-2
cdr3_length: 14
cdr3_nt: TGTGCCAGCTGCGCGGGACGGCTTGCTTCACCCCTCCACTTT
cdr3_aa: CASCAGRLASPLHF

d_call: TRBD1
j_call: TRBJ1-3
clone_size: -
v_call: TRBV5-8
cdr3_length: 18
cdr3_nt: TGTGCCAGCAGCCCCCTCCCCTCAACAGGGGGCCTTACGAACACCATATATTTT
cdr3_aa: CASSPLPSTGGLTNTIYF

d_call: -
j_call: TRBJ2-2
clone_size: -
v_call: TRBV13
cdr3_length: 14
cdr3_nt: TGTGCCAGCAGCTACAACAGGGTTACCGGGGAGCTGTTTTTT
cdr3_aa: CASSYNRVTGELFF

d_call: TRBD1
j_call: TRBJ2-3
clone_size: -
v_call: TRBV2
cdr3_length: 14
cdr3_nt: TGTGCCAGCGTGGGACAGATGAGCACAGATACGCAGTATTTT
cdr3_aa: CASVGQMSTDTQYF

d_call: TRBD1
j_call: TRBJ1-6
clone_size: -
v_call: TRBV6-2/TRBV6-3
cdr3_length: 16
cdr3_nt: TGTGCCAGCAGCTTTAACCAGGGGGCGAATAATTCACCCCTCCACTTT
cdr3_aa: CASSFNQGANNSPLHF